The clone carrying this T cell receptor (beta chain) came up a few times. This specimen comes from a study of blood T cell repertoires in COVID-19. Study-wide context: In each case, the material was cDNA or gDNA derived from T cells, B-cell-depleted T cells, or PBMCs.

Enrolled during active infection, Seattle patients were then followed longitudinally. Germline V gene sequence: CDR1 GTSNPN, CDR2 SVGIG (reference sequence). The CDR3 totals 15 residues. With 3 bases clipped from V and 6 bases from J, the junction kept 13 bases outside the gene matches. The assay was immunoSEQ multiplex PCR, and TCRdb's table has in-frame clones only and misses some. The table records about 48,000 clones, approximately 84% of them present only once. This sequence originates from a woman of 80 years or more with COVID-19, enrolled during active disease. The gene calls are TRBV30 and TRBJ1-1; 7 bases match TRBD1. Sequenced sample: peripheral blood. The CDR3 DNA reads TGTGCCTGGAGGGGAGACAGGGTCAGGTTGGCTGAAGCTTTCTTT. The encoded protein is CAWRGDRVRLAEAFF.